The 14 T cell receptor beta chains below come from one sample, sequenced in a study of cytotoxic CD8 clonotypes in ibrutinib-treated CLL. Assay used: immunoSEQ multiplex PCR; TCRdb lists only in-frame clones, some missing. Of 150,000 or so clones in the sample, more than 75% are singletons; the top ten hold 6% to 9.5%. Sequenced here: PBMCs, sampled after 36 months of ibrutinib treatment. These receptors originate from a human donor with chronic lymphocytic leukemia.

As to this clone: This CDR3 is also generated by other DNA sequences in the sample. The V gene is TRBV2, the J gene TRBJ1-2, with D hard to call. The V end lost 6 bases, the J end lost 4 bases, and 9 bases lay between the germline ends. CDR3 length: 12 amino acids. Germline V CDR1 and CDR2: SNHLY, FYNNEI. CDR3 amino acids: CASRRGSYGYTF. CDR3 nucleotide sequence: TGTGCCAGCAGGCGGGGTTCCTATGGCTACACCTTC.

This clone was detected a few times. The CDR3 coding sequence is TGCGCCAGCAGCTTTGGACAGGAAAATCATGGCTACACCTTC. Amino acids: CASSFGQENHGYTF. J is TRBJ1-2 and V is TRBV5-1; TRBD1 aligns across 7 bases. This CDR3 is built from 14 residues. V shed 2 bases and J 6 bases; nucleotides not matched to a gene: 7. CDR1 and CDR2 (germline): SGHRS, YFSETQ.

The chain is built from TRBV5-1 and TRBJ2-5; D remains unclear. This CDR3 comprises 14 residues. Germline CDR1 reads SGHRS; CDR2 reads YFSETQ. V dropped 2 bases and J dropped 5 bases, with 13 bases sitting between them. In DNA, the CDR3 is TGCGCCAGCAGCTTCGCCCGTGGGGTGGAGACCCAGTACTTC. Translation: CASSFARGVETQYF.

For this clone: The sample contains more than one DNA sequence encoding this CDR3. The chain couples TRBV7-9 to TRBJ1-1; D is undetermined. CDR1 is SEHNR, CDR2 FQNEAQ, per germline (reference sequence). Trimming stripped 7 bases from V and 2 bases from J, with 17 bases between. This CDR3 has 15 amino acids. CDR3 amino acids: CASTRHGQVNTEAFF. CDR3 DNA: TGTGCCAGCACCCGGCACGGGCAGGTCAACACTGAAGCTTTCTTT.

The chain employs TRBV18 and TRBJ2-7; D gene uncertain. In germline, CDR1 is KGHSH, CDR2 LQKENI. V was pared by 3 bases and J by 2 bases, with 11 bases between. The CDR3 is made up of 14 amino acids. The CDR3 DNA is TGTGCCAGCTCACCGGGATCAGGCCCCTACGAGCAGTACTTC. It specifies CASSPGSGPYEQYF.

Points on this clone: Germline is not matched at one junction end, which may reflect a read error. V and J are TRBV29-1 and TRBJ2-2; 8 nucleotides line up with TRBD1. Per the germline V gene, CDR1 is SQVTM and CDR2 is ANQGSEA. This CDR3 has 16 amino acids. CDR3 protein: CSVKDRGRGNTGELFF. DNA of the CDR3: TGCAGCGTTAAAGACAGGGGACGGGGAAACACCGGGGAGCTGTTTTTT.

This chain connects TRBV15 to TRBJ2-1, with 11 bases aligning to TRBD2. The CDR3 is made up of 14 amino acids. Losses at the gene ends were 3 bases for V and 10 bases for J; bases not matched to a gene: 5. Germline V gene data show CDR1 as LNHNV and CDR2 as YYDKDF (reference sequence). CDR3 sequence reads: CATSSLAGGHEQFF. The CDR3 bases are TGTGCCACCAGCAGCTTAGCGGGGGGGCACGAGCAGTTCTTC. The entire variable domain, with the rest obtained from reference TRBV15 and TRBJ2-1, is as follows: DAMVIQNPRYQVTQFGKPVTLSCSQTLNHNVMYWYQQKSSQAPKLLFHYYDKDFNNEADTPDNFQSRRPNTSFCFLDIRSPGLGDTAMYLCATSSLAGGHEQFFGPGTRLTVL.

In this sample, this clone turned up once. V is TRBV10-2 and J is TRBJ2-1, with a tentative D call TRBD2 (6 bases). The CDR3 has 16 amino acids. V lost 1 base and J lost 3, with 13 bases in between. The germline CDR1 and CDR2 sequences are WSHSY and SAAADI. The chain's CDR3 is CASSEFGGLGYNEQFF. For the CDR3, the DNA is TGCGCCAGCAGTGAGTTCGGGGGACTGGGCTACAATGAGCAGTTCTTC.

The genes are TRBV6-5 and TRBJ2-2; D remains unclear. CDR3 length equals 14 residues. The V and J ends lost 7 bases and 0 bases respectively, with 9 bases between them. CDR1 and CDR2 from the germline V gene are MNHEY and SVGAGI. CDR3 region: CASTQSANTGELFF. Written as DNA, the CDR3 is TGTGCCAGCACCCAGAGCGCGAACACCGGGGAGCTGTTTTTT.

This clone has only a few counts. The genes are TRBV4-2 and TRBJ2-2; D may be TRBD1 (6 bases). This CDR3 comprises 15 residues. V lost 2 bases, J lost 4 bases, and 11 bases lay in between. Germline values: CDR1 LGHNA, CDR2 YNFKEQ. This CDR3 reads CASSQQDRSTGELFF. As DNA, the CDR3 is TGTGCCAGCAGCCAACAGGACAGAAGCACCGGGGAGCTGTTTTTT.

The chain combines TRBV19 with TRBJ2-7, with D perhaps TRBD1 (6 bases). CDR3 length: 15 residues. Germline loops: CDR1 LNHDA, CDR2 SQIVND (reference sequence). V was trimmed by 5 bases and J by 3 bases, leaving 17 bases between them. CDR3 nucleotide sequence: TGTGCCAGTAGTGTCGTAGGGCACAGGGACTACGAGCAGTACTTC. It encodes CASSVVGHRDYEQYF.

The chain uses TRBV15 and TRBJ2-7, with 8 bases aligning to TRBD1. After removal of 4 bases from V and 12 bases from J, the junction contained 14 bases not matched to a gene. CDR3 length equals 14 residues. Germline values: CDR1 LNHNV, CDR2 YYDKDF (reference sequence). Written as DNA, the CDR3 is TGTGCCACCAGCACCCCGGAAGACAGGGGCTTTCGGTACTTC. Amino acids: CATSTPEDRGFRYF.

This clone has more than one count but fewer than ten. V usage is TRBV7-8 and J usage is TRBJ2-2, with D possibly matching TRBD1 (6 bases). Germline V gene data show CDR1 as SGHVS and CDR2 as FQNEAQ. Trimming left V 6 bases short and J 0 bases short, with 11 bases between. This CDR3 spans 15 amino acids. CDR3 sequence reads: CASRFQGSNTGELFF. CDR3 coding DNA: TGTGCCAGCAGATTCCAGGGGTCGAACACCGGGGAGCTGTTTTTT.

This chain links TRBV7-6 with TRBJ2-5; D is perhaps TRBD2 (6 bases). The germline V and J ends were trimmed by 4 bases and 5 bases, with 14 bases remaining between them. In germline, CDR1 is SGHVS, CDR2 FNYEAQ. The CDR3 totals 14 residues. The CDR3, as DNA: TGTGCCAGCAGCTCCCAGGAGGGCGGGGAGACCCAGTACTTC. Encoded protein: CASSSQEGGETQYF.